The T cell receptor (beta chain) under discussion was sequenced for a study of cytomegalovirus exposure and HLA in healthy donors. The study, taken as a whole, reports: Sequencing depth across donors, presence/absence analyses assumed, was roughly uniform.

Germline CDR1 is MDHEN and CDR2 is SYDVKM. Trimming took 2 bases from V and 0 from J; bases not matched to a gene: 5. CDR3 size: 16 residues. PCR used 60 Vbeta primers and 13 Jbeta primers. Clones were read by immunoSEQ multiplex PCR, and TCRdb kept only the in-frame ones, dropping some. The sample includes roughly 170,000 clones, around four fifths of them seen just once. Turning to this clone: Its antigen is currently unknown.

This receptor was obtained from a man aged 50 to 60 in good health and CMV-seronegative. The chain recombines TRBV28 with TRBJ2-3; 7 nucleotides align to TRBD2. Material: PBMCs. The CDR3 region has the DNA TGTGCCAGCAGTTTAGGGGGAGGGGCTAGCACAGATACGCAGTATTTT. This gives the protein CASSLGGGASTDTQYF. The variable domain in full, with the rest retrieved from reference TRBV28 and TRBJ2-3, is DVKVTQSSRYLVKRTGEKVFLECVQDMDHENMFWYRQDPGLGLRLIYFSYDVKMKEKGDIPEGYSVSREKKERFSLILESASTNQTSMYLCASSLGGGASTDTQYFGPGTRLTVL.